The TCR beta chain under discussion was sequenced for a study of spatial heterogeneity in lung cancer. Study-level information: The follow-up PBMC samples were sequenced whenever they were available. The median time to follow-up was approximately 2 years after resection. Sequencing consistently turned up more beta-chain sequences than alpha-chain sequences.

CDR1 and CDR2 (germline): KGHSH, LQKENI. Trimming removed 3 bases at V and 1 base at J, with 6 bases between. There are 13 residues in the CDR3. TCRdb called the 5' RACE reads again in MiXCR, with one record for every CDR3 protein. The data hold 35,000 to 50,000 distinct CDR3 sequences, with 22% observed a single time. This clonotype turned up a few times. The sample's time point: blood at routine non-recurrence follow-up after resection. The receptor's source is a female donor with early-stage non-small cell lung cancer. The sample consisted of PBMCs, taken at follow-up. The chain is built from TRBV18 and TRBJ1-1; D not certain. The CDR3 coding sequence is TGTGCCAGCTCACCTCAGTCGAACACTGAAGCTTTCTTT. It codes for CASSPQSNTEAFF. Looking up the rest from reference TRBV18 and TRBJ1-1 gives the full variable domain: NAGVMQNPRHLVRRRGQEARLRCSPMKGHSHVYWYRQLPEEGLKFMVYLQKENIIDESGMPKERFSAEFPKEGPSILRIQQVVRGDSAAYFCASSPQSNTEAFFGQGTRLTVV.